Given below is one TCR beta chain in context. The clone's antigen remains unknown. Per-base qualities were not stored, and no clone one base away is much larger. The germline V gene yields LGHNT for CDR1 and FRNRAP for CDR2. V drops 6 bases and J drops 1 base, leaving 12 bases in between. There are 14 amino acids in the CDR3, from cysteine to phenylalanine inclusive. Only the CDR3 DNA is retained, 42 bases long and in frame from the first base. These data come from a study of blood T cell repertoires in COVID-19 (dated by TCRdb to the early 2020s). Background on the whole study: Collaborator samples came from the United States, Italy and Spain and covered acute and convalescent phases of COVID-19. The repertoires were made available in a free public database intended to serve as a resource for research on the immune response to SARS-CoV-2. The sample metadata nearly always contained a de-identified subject ID, COVID-19 status, age in years and sex. Samples were obtained from the ongoing ImmuneRACE study (first 160 participants) and from over 1,000 subjects provided by 6 global collaborators. Subjects who had been exposed to COVID-19, were actively infected with it, or had recovered from it provided the deeply sampled blood TCRbeta repertoires that made up the dataset. Where available, HLA class I and class II types were taken from metadata supplied by the sample provider and were not determined by assay-based typing. The material from the prospective study consisted of cDNA or gDNA derived from T cells, B-cell-depleted T cells, or PBMCs. What the research found in general, with its limitations: The quantity of clinical and demographic metadata differed by source and by participant and was supplied without curation.

TCRbeta CDR3 regions were amplified from genomic DNA by means of the immunoSEQ Assay, a bias-controlled multiplex PCR. The source study handled its data this way. The number of nucleated cells in each sample was estimated from the amplification of reference gene primers within the assay. Sequence reads were collapsed and filtered to measure the absolute abundance of every unique TCRbeta CDR3 rearrangement. For each sample, productive Simpson clonality was calculated as the square root of Simpson's diversity index over productive rearrangements. TCRdb holds this immuneACCESS table with in-frame rearrangements only. Some clones are missing; in checked studies, unresolved V genes explain under half, and the rest has no known cause. That table gives V, J and clone size, and the DNA gave D and trimming. This sample is represented by under 65,000 clones; around nine tenths of them were singletons. The top ten clones comprise around 1.2% of the sample.

Each collaborating institution followed its own protocols to collect whole blood in K2EDTA tubes. Collaborator samples were shipped for TCRbeta analysis as frozen whole blood, isolated PBMCs, or DNA extracted from either sample type. The clonotype was recovered from a man between 60 and 75 years old with acute or convalescent COVID-19. The chain joins TRBV12-5 to TRBJ1-2; the D gene is possibly TRBD1, with 6 bases matching. The sequenced material came from peripheral blood. The CDR3 region reads CASGTGHSNYGYTF. The bases are TGTGCTAGTGGGACGGGACATAGTAACTATGGCTACACCTTC.